This T cell receptor (beta chain) was sequenced in a study of shared clonotypes between healthy human individuals. The authors ran the assay at deep level. The repertoire was sequenced with immunoSEQ multiplex PCR; TCRdb's copy has only in-frame clones and lacks some. The data contain approximately 350,000 clones, approximately 74% of them singletons. Germline assignment: CDR1 LNHNV and CDR2 YYDKDF (reference sequence). V was clipped by 0 bases and J by 1 base, with 10 bases between them. The CDR3 totals 16 residues. The specimen was memory CD4+ T cells sorted from blood. Subset here: CD45RA-negative fraction. This chain connects TRBV15 to TRBJ2-1, with D tentatively TRBD1 (5 bases). This receptor was identified in a man between 25 and 39 years old in good health. CDR3 sequence (DNA): TGTGCCACCAGCAGAGAGATGGACAAGTCCTACAATGAGCAGTTCTTC. It specifies CATSREMDKSYNEQFF.